This TCR beta chain originates from a study of CD4 T cells in relation to SARS-CoV-2 and coronaviruses. Study overall: TCR beta CDR3s were sequenced after approximately 9-day antigen culture of PBMCs. Overall study findings and caveats: Crossreactivity was assessed only for spike protein, not other viral proteins.

Germline V lookup: CDR1 LGHDT, CDR2 YNNKEL (reference sequence). The CDR3 contains 15 residues. J gave up 10 bases and V 3 bases, and 6 bases lay outside the gene matches. CD4+ T cells from unexposed donors were obtained before the COVID-19 pandemic (2011-2018). The cells were cultured for under 13 days before CD4+ T cells were isolated. Cultures received half-medium IL-2 refreshes on days 3 and 7. As regards this clone: Its antigen is currently unknown.

The protocol was immunoSEQ multiplex PCR, while the TCRdb copy is restricted to in-frame clones and leaves out a portion. The sample yields about 23,000 clones, over 65% seen once. The sequenced material came from CD4+ T cells from PBMCs, cultured in vitro. This receptor was obtained from a human donor in good health. The rearrangement links TRBV3-1 (or the pseudogene TRBV3-2) to TRBJ1-6; 10 nucleotides agree with TRBD1. The CDR3 nucleotides are TGTGCCAGCAGCCAGGGGGACAGGGGAACCTCACCCCTCCACTTT. This translates into CASSQGDRGTSPLHF.